These 21 T cell receptor beta chains were sequenced from one sample in a study of blood T cell repertoires in COVID-19. Libraries were prepared by immunoSEQ multiplex PCR; TCRdb keeps only in-frame clonotypes and omits some of them. Found here are about 210,000 clones, over 75% of them singletons; the top ten hold about 9%. The sequenced sample consisted of PBMCs or T cells enriched from blood (not recorded which). These receptors came from a man aged 35 to 55 who had recovered from COVID-19.

The chain couples TRBV9 to TRBJ2-1; 14 bases line up with TRBD2. Germline CDR1 reads SGDLS; CDR2 reads YYNGEE. CDR3 length: 15 amino acids. Unmatched junction bases numbered 5, after V lost 3 bases and J lost 9 bases. The CDR3 DNA reads as TGTGCCAGCAGCGCGGGGACTAGCGGGAGTTCTGAGCAGTTCTTC. Encoded protein: CASSAGTSGSSEQFF.

The chain combines TRBV18 with TRBJ1-5, with 9 bases aligning to TRBD1. The CDR3 is made up of 16 amino acids. The V segment lost 1 base and the J segment 1 base; nucleotides outside the gene matches: 2. From germline, CDR1 is KGHSH and CDR2 LQKENI. CDR3 in amino acids: CASSPQTGGSNQPQHF. CDR3 in DNA: TGTGCCAGCTCACCACAGACAGGGGGGAGCAATCAGCCCCAGCATTTT. Using reference TRBV18 and TRBJ1-5 for the parts outside the CDR3, the full variable domain is NAGVMQNPRHLVRRRGQEARLRCSPMKGHSHVYWYRQLPEEGLKFMVYLQKENIIDESGMPKERFSAEFPKEGPSILRIQQVVRGDSAAYFCASSPQTGGSNQPQHFGDGTRLSIL.

This clone was seen only a few times. The genes are TRBV12-3 or TRBV12-4 and TRBJ2-3, with TRBD2 as a possible D gene (6 bases). CDR3 length: 13 amino acids. Deletions cut 1 base from V and 4 bases from J, with 6 bases between. DNA of the CDR3: TGTGCCAGCAGTTTAGGGGAGGCAGATACGCAGTATTTT. Encoded protein: CASSLGEADTQYF.

The chain carries TRBV7-8 and TRBJ1-2; the D is unclear. Trimming removed 5 bases from V and 3 bases from J, with 13 bases in between. The CDR3 consists of 14 residues. Germline V gives CDR1 SGHVS, CDR2 FQNEAQ. Here the CDR3 reads CASSPPPYYYGYTF. CDR3 nucleotides: TGTGCCAGCAGCCCCCCACCCTATTACTATGGCTACACCTTC.

The rearrangement uses TRBV27 and TRBJ2-1, with 7 nucleotides matching TRBD2. With V trimmed by 6 bases and J by 4 bases, 9 bases remained unmatched. The CDR3 consists of 15 residues. CDR1 is MNHEY and CDR2 is SMNVEV in the germline V gene (reference sequence). The CDR3 nucleotides read TGTGCCAGCAGGCCGGGGGAGCGGGATTACAATGAGCAGTTCTTC. Its protein is CASRPGERDYNEQFF.

The CDR3, as DNA: TGTGCCATCACGGGGCGGGGGGGATTATCAGATACGCAGTATTTT. This sequence encodes CAITGRGGLSDTQYF. J is TRBJ2-3 and V is TRBV10-3; 9 bases align to TRBD2. The CDR3 length is 15 residues. Germline V gives CDR1 ENHRY, CDR2 SYGVKD. Losses at the gene ends were 7 bases for V and 4 bases for J; bases not matched to a gene: 9.

This clone was detected only a few times. The chain joins TRBV19 to TRBJ1-5; D is perhaps TRBD1 (6 bases). The germline gives CDR1 LNHDA, CDR2 SQIVND (reference sequence). The CDR3 consists of 14 residues. The V end was cut by 4 bases, the J end by 4 bases, with 11 bases between. CDR3 DNA: TGTGCCAGTAGTAGCTGGACAGCTAATCAGCCCCAGCATTTT. This gives the protein CASSSWTANQPQHF.

The chain joins TRBV12-2 to TRBJ2-5; TRBD2 is the table's D call and was not checked against the DNA. TRBV12-2 is assigned pseudogene status. The CDR3 sequence is 15 residues long. The CDR3 sequence is CASRFSGGAVETQYF. Here the CDR3 DNA reads TGTGCAAGTCGCTTCAGCGGGGGGGCCGTAGAGACCCAGTACTTC.

The genes are TRBV30 and TRBJ2-7; possibly TRBD1 for D (5 bases). Germline CDR1 is GTSNPN and CDR2 is SVGIG (reference sequence). This CDR3 is 13 amino acids long. V was cut by 2 bases and J by 2 bases, with 10 bases left in between. CDR3 amino acids: CAWSWTLTYEQYF. CDR3 nucleotides: TGTGCCTGGAGTTGGACATTAACCTACGAGCAGTACTTC.

J is TRBJ1-3 and V is TRBV12-5; TRBD1 is a possible D gene (6 bases). V was cut by 5 bases and J by 0 bases, with 14 bases left in between. Germline CDR1 is LGHNT and CDR2 is FRNRAP. The CDR3 spans 16 residues. This chain's CDR3 is CASGRTTGASGNTIYF. The CDR3 nucleotides are TGTGCTAGTGGTCGGACGACAGGCGCCTCTGGAAACACCATATATTTT.

The chain joins TRBV2 to TRBJ2-5; D possibly corresponds to TRBD2 (5 bases). CDR1 SNHLY and CDR2 FYNNEI come from the germline V gene. V was clipped by 6 bases and J by 7 bases, with 9 bases between them. CDR3 length equals 11 residues. CDR3 amino acids: CASRTGGTQYF. CDR3 DNA: TGTGCCAGCAGAACTGGAGGGACCCAGTACTTC. Looking up the rest from reference TRBV2 and TRBJ2-5 gives the full variable domain: EPEVTQTPSHQVTQMGQEVILRCVPISNHLYFYWYRQILGQKVEFLVSFYNNEISEKSEIFDDQFSVERPDGSNFTLKIRSTKLEDSAMYFCASRTGGTQYFGPGTRLLVL.

The V gene is TRBV2, the J gene TRBJ2-2, with D maybe TRBD1 (6 bases). The CDR3 consists of 13 residues. With 5 bases removed from V and 4 bases from J, the gap between germline ends came to 8 bases. The germline gives CDR1 SNHLY, CDR2 FYNNEI. DNA for the CDR3: TGTGCCAGCAGTACGACAGGCACCGGGGAGCTGTTTTTT. It specifies CASSTTGTGELFF.

The chain couples TRBV29-1 to TRBJ2-7; D possibly corresponds to TRBD1 (6 bases). V lost 6 bases, J lost 5 bases, and 17 bases lay in between. This CDR3 contains 13 residues. Germline CDR1 is SQVTM and CDR2 is ANQGSEA. The CDR3 loop reads CSVGSWAGDEQYF. For the CDR3, the DNA is TGCAGCGTCGGTTCGTGGGCAGGGGACGAGCAGTACTTC.

This chain uses TRBV18 with TRBJ1-4, with unresolved D. Germline-derived CDR1 and CDR2 are KGHSH and LQKENI. The CDR3 is 13 amino acids. Trimming left V 6 bases short and J 5 bases short, with 10 bases between. Written as DNA, the CDR3 is TGTGCCAGCTCCCGTAGCCTAAATGAAAAACTGTTTTTT. Translation gives CASSRSLNEKLFF.

This chain connects TRBV30 to TRBJ2-3; the D is unclear. Per germline, CDR1 GTSNPN and CDR2 SVGIG (reference sequence). The V end was cut by 4 bases, the J end by 6 bases, with 14 bases between. The CDR3 is 13 residues long. The CDR3 sequence: CAWNTILRDTQYF. CDR3 DNA: TGTGCCTGGAATACTATTCTCCGCGATACGCAGTATTTT.

V and J are TRBV27 and TRBJ2-7, with D maybe TRBD2 (6 bases). Germline CDR1 reads MNHEY; CDR2 reads SMNVEV (reference sequence). This CDR3 is 15 amino acids long. Trimming left V 5 bases short and J 2 bases short, with 16 bases between. The CDR3, as DNA: TGTGCCAGCAGTCTCGGGGGAACTCAAACCTACGAGCAGTACTTC. Amino acids: CASSLGGTQTYEQYF.

This clone was observed once. The chain employs TRBV11-2 and TRBJ1-6; D is ambiguous. Germline V gene data show CDR1 as SGHAT and CDR2 as FQNNGV. Trimming left V 4 bases short and J 8 bases short, with 12 bases between. There are 14 residues in the CDR3. The CDR3 protein is CASSSQFPYSPLHF. CDR3 sequence (DNA): TGTGCCAGCAGCTCCCAGTTCCCGTATTCACCCCTCCACTTT.

The chain couples TRBV10-3 to TRBJ1-6; D gene ambiguous. CDR1 and CDR2 (germline): ENHRY, SYGVKD. The V end lost 0 bases, the J end lost 7 bases, and 7 bases lay between the germline ends. The CDR3 is made up of 14 amino acids. Here the CDR3 DNA reads TGTGCCATCAGTGAGTCGTGGGAGAATTCACCCCTCCACTTT. Its translation is CAISESWENSPLHF.

The chain employs TRBV24-1 and TRBJ2-3; 8 nucleotides align to TRBD2. CDR1 and CDR2 from the germline V gene are KGHDR and SFDVKD. The CDR3 runs 16 residues. V was clipped by 3 bases and J by 6 bases; unmatched bases: 10. The CDR3 nucleotides are TGTGCCACCAGTGATCCACTAGCGGAGGGGGGGGATACGCAGTATTTT. This gives the protein CATSDPLAEGGDTQYF.

CDR3 region: CASSLAGGTGIGYTF. CDR3 sequence (DNA): TGTGCCAGCAGCTTAGCCGGCGGGACAGGCATAGGCTACACCTTC. This chain links TRBV7-8 with TRBJ1-2, with 8 bases that match TRBD1. Per germline, CDR1 SGHVS and CDR2 FQNEAQ. The V segment lost 0 bases and the J segment 8 bases; nucleotides outside the gene matches: 8. This CDR3 is 15 amino acids long.

The V gene is TRBV10-1, the J gene TRBJ1-6; a possible D gene is TRBD1 (5 bases). The CDR3 contains 13 residues. CDR1 WNHNN and CDR2 SYGVQD come from the germline V gene (reference sequence). The V gene lost 9 bases and the J gene lost 10 bases, with 16 bases spanning the gap. CDR3 coding DNA: TGCGCCAGTACCGGGACTCTGGGATCACCCCTCCACTTT. This translates into CASTGTLGSPLHF.